The 15 T cell receptor beta chains listed next were all sequenced from one sample in a study of shared clonotypes between healthy human individuals. Sequencing used immunoSEQ multiplex PCR; TCRdb keeps in-frame clones, though not all of them. The table has 2 million to 2.5 million clones, roughly 94% seen once. Sequencing was done on a sample of naive CD4+ T cells sorted from blood. Subset denoted: CD45RA+ positively selected. Receptors were obtained from a man aged 18 to 30 in good health.

The rearrangement joins TRBV27 to TRBJ1-1; D is ambiguous. Per germline, CDR1 MNHEY and CDR2 SMNVEV (reference sequence). This CDR3 spans 13 amino acids. V gave up 6 bases and J gave up 0 bases, with 8 bases separating them. The CDR3 loop reads CASRKWVNTEAFF. CDR3 coding DNA: TGTGCCAGCAGGAAGTGGGTGAACACTGAAGCTTTCTTT.

This chain uses TRBV30 with TRBJ1-1; 7 nucleotides match TRBD1. V lost 2 bases to trimming and J lost 3 bases; unmatched junction nucleotides: 3. Germline V CDR1 and CDR2: GTSNPN, SVGIG (reference sequence). The CDR3 length is 13 residues. This chain's CDR3 is CAWSTQGYTEAFF. The CDR3 DNA reads TGTGCCTGGAGTACACAGGGGTACACTGAAGCTTTCTTT.

This sequence joins TRBV30 and TRBJ2-7, with unresolved D. The CDR3 is 15 amino acids. Germline values: CDR1 GTSNPN, CDR2 SVGIG (reference sequence). Trimming took 2 bases from V and 4 from J, leaving 18 bases between them. The CDR3 loop reads CAWSPLDFQLYEQYF. DNA of the CDR3: TGTGCCTGGAGTCCCTTAGACTTCCAACTATACGAGCAGTACTTC.

The chain is built from TRBV5-1 and TRBJ2-1; TRBD1 matches at 10 bases. J lost 6 bases, V lost 4 bases, and 7 bases had no gene match. CDR3 length equals 15 residues. Germline assignment: CDR1 SGHRS and CDR2 YFSETQ. The CDR3 region is CASSPTGGLVNEQFF. In DNA form, the CDR3 reads TGCGCCAGCAGCCCGACAGGGGGCTTAGTCAATGAGCAGTTCTTC.

For this clone: The same CDR3 arises from other DNA sequences in this sample as well. The rearrangement joins TRBV6-5 to TRBJ2-7; TRBD1 matches 10 bases. Germline V gives CDR1 MNHEY, CDR2 SVGAGI. J gave up 3 bases and V 0 bases, and 2 bases lay outside the gene matches. This CDR3 has 15 amino acids. The CDR3: CASSYSGTGVYEQYF. CDR3 coding DNA: TGTGCCAGCAGTTACTCGGGGACAGGGGTCTACGAGCAGTACTTC.

The chain uses TRBV5-6 and TRBJ2-4; D may be TRBD2 (6 bases). The V and J ends lost 4 bases and 2 bases respectively, with 13 bases between them. Germline V gives CDR1 SGHDT, CDR2 YYEEEE. The length of the CDR3 is 15 residues. The CDR3: CASSPLGGTKNIQYF. CDR3 nucleotides: TGTGCCAGCAGCCCCCTTGGGGGGACCAAAAACATTCAGTACTTC.

This clone was recorded once. This chain joins TRBV2 and TRBJ1-5, with 10 bases aligning to TRBD1. Germline V gene lookup returns CDR1 SNHLY and CDR2 FYNNEI. V was clipped by 1 base and J by 3 bases; unmatched bases: 3. The CDR3 totals 16 residues. The CDR3 bases are TGTGCCAGCAGTGAAGGGGACAGGGGACTCAATCAGCCCCAGCATTTT. Encoded protein: CASSEGDRGLNQPQHF.

This clone has only one observation. This chain links TRBV2 with TRBJ1-5; D unresolved. CDR3 size: 14 residues. The V and J ends lost 7 bases and 2 bases respectively, with 12 bases between them. From germline, CDR1 is SNHLY and CDR2 FYNNEI. The CDR3 region is CASKLEAGNQPQHF. CDR3 in DNA: TGTGCCAGCAAATTAGAAGCGGGCAATCAGCCCCAGCATTTT.

The chain carries TRBV7-2 and TRBJ2-1, with 11 bases matching TRBD2. Germline V CDR1 and CDR2: SGHTA, FQGNSA. The CDR3 runs to 16 residues. Unmatched junction bases numbered 2, after V lost 4 bases and J lost 0 bases. The CDR3, as DNA: TGTGCCAGCAGCTCTAGCGGGAGGATCTCCTACAATGAGCAGTTCTTC. This sequence encodes CASSSSGRISYNEQFF.

The chain employs TRBV7-7 and TRBJ2-5, with TRBD2 identical over 7 bases. The CDR3 extends over 15 amino acids. The germline V gene has CDR1 SSHAT and CDR2 FNYEAQ (reference sequence). DNA of the CDR3: TGTGCTAGCGCGGCGGCTAGCGGTTACCAAGAGACCCAGTACTTC. This gives the protein CASAAASGYQETQYF. Variable domain in full (rest from reference TRBV7-7 and TRBJ2-5): GAGVSQSPRYKVTKRGQDVTLRCDPISSHATLYWYQQALGQGPEFLTYFNYEAQPDKSGLPSDRFSAERPEGSISTLTIQRTEQRDSAMYRCASAAASGYQETQYFGPGTRLLVL.

The chain is built from TRBV6-6 and TRBJ1-3; TRBD1 aligns across 9 bases. This CDR3 spans 16 amino acids. Germline assignment: CDR1 MNHNY and CDR2 SVGAGI (reference sequence). V lost 5 bases and J lost 1; bases outside the gene matches: 6. Written as DNA, the CDR3 is TGTGCCAGCAGTATACGACAGGGGGATTCTGGAAACACCATATATTTT. It translates to CASSIRQGDSGNTIYF.

CDR3 protein: CASRDRMNEKLFF. In DNA, the CDR3 is TGTGCCAGCAGGGACAGGATGAATGAAAAACTGTTTTTT. V and J are TRBV28 and TRBJ1-4, with 7 bases fitting TRBD1. CDR1 and CDR2 (germline): MDHEN, SYDVKM. Trimming took 6 bases from V and 5 from J; bases not matched to a gene: 3. This CDR3 has 13 amino acids.

The table lists this clone with a count of one. CDR3 sequence reads: CASSPGGIAGRSEQFF. CDR3 coding DNA: TGTGCCAGCAGCCCCGGAGGTATAGCGGGAAGGAGTGAGCAGTTCTTC. The chain recombines TRBV7-2 with TRBJ2-1; 8 bases line up with TRBD2. V shed 5 bases and J 9 bases; nucleotides not matched to a gene: 15. In germline, CDR1 is SGHTA, CDR2 FQGNSA. The CDR3 covers 16 residues.

The J gene is TRBJ2-7, the V gene TRBV6-6; tentative D call: TRBD2 (5 bases). Trimming shortened V by 2 bases and J by 2 bases, and 7 bases separated the two germline ends. There are 13 residues in the CDR3. The germline V gene has CDR1 MNHNY and CDR2 SVGAGI (reference sequence). The CDR3 DNA is TGTGCCAGCAGTTACGGGAGTACCTACGAGCAGTACTTC. This gives the protein CASSYGSTYEQYF.

This chain joins TRBV7-2 and TRBJ2-5; D gene ambiguous. Trimming removed 5 bases at V and 6 bases at J, with 16 bases between. CDR1 and CDR2 from the germline V gene are SGHTA and FQGNSA. The CDR3 has 14 amino acids. The CDR3 DNA follows: TGTGCCAGCAGCCCGGGTCTCCCGGCGCAGACCCAGTACTTC. Amino acid sequence: CASSPGLPAQTQYF.